Reported below is one T cell receptor (beta chain). The antigen is undetermined. This may be a read error: a much more frequent sequence differs by one nucleotide. This record comes from a study of tumor and adjacent non-tumor tissue in lung cancer. Study-wide results and caveats: Significantly higher TCR diversity was found in tumor than normal lung. Normal lung showed higher cumulative top 100 clone frequency than tumor.

The library came from three nested PCR rounds adapted from ARM-PCR protocols. TCRdb re-called the multiplex PCR reads with MiXCR, one entry per CDR3 protein. This sample has 70,000 to 90,000 distinct CDR3 sequences, with more than 60% found just once. RNA was extracted from bulk tissue without any cell sorting. The V gene end was trimmed by 6 bases and the J gene end by 8 bases; junction bases not matched to a gene: 13. CDR3 length: 15 amino acids. Germline CDR1 is DFQATT and CDR2 is SNEGSKA (reference sequence). The chain combines TRBV20-1 with TRBJ2-4; 10 nucleotides align to TRBD1. The sequence derives from a woman in her 50s with non-small cell lung cancer. The sequenced material came from lung tumor tissue. DNA of the CDR3: TGCAGTGCCCGACCCGACAGGGGGCGGGGTGACATTCAGTACTTC. It encodes CSARPDRGRGDIQYF.